This T cell receptor (beta chain) emerged from a study of molecular identifiers for immune sequencing clone quantification. TCRdb recomputed calls from the PCR reads with MiXCR, one row per CDR3 protein. The sample lists hundreds of thousands of distinct CDR3 sequences, 25% occurring once. Study observations and caveats: Over 98% of effector molecules, but under 1% in naive cells, were held by clones with more than 20 RNA copies.

When naive CD8 T cells were sorted, they were gated as CD8+CD4-CCR7+CD45RA+. Turning to this clonotype: Its antigen is unidentified. An end of the junction differs from the germline gene, which may be a read error.

The germline gives CDR1 MGHDK, CDR2 SYGVNS. CDR3 size: 12 residues. This chain joins TRBV25-1 and TRBJ2-3; D call uncertain. The TCR originated in a human donor in good health. Some libraries in this study had Jurkat cell RNA spiked in. The specimen sequenced was naive CD8+ T cells from blood, with Jurkat cell RNA spiked in. Stated subset: FACS-sorted CD8+CD4-CCR7+CD45RA+ naive T cells. This CDR3 is CASSDVADPQYF. CDR3 in DNA: TGTGCCAGCAGTGACGTGGCAGATCCGCAGTATTTT.